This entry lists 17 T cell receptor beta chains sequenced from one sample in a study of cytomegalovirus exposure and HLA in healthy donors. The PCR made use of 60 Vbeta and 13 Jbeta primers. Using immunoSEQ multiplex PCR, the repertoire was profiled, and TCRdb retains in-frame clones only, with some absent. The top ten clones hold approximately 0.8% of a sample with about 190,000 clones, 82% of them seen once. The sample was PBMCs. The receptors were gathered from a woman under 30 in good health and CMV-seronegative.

In DNA form, the CDR3 reads TGTGCCAGCAGTGAACAGGGACAAGAGGGGCAGTTCTTC. Translation gives CASSEQGQEGQFF. The chain couples TRBV2 to TRBJ2-1; TRBD1 might be the D (6 bases). Germline V gene data show CDR1 as SNHLY and CDR2 as FYNNEI. The V end was cut by 2 bases, the J end by 12 bases, with 14 bases between. The CDR3 is made up of 13 amino acids.

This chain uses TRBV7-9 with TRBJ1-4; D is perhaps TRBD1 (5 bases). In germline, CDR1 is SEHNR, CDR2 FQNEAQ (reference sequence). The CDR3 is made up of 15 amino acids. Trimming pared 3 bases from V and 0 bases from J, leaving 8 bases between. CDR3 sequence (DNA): TGTGCCAGCAGCTTCCAGGGTGCAACTAATGAAAAACTGTTTTTT. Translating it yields CASSFQGATNEKLFF.

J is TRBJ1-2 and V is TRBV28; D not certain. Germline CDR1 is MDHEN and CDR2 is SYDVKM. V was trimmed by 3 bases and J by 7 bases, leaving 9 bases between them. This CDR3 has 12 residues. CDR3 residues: CASSFGVGGYTF. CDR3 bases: TGTGCCAGCAGTTTCGGGGTTGGTGGCTACACCTTC.

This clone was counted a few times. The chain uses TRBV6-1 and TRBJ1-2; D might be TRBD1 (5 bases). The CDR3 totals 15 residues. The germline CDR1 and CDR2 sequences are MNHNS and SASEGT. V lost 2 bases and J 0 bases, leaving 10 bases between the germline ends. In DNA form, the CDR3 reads TGTGCCAGCAGTGAACAGGGCCGAGCTAACTATGGCTACACCTTC. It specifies CASSEQGRANYGYTF.

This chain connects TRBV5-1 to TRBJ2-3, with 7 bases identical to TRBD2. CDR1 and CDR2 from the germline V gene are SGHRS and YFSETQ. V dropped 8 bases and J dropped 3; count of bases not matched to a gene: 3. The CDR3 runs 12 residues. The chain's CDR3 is CASRRGTDTQYF. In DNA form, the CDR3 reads TGCGCCAGTCGGCGGGGGACAGATACGCAGTATTTT.

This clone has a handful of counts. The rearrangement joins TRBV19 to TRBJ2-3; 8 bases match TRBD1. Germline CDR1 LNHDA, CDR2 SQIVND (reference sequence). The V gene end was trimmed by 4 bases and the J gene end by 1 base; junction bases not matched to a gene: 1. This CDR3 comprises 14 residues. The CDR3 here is CASSKGQGTDTQYF. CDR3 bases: TGTGCCAGTAGTAAGGGACAGGGCACAGATACGCAGTATTTT.

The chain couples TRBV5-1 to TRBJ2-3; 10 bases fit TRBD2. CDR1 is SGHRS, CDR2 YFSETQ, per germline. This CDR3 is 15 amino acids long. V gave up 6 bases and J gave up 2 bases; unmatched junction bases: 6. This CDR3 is CASKTLAGATDTQYF. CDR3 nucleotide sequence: TGCGCCAGCAAGACGCTAGCGGGAGCCACAGATACGCAGTATTTT. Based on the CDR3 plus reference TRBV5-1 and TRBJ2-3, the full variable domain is KAGVTQTPRYLIKTRGQQVTLSCSPISGHRSVSWYQQTPGQGLQFLFEYFSETQRNKGNFPGRFSGRQFSNSRSEMNVSTLELGDSALYLCASKTLAGATDTQYFGPGTRLTVL.

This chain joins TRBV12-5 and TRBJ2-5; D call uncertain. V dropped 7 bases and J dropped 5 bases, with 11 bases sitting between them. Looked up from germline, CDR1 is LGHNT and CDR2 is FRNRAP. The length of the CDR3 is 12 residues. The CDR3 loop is CASAPVAETQYF. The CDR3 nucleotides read TGTGCTAGTGCCCCGGTCGCGGAGACCCAGTACTTC.

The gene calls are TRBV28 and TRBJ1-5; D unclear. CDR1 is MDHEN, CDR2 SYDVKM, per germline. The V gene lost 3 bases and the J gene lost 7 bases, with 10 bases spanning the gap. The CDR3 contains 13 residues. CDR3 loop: CASSFLVGQPQHF. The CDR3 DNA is TGTGCCAGCAGTTTCCTTGTGGGCCAGCCCCAGCATTTT.

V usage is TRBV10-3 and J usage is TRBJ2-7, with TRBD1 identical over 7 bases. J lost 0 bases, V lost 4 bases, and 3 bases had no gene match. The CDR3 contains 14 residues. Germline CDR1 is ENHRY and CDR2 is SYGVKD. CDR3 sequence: CAISAGTASYEQYF. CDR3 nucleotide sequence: TGTGCCATCAGTGCCGGGACAGCCTCCTACGAGCAGTACTTC.

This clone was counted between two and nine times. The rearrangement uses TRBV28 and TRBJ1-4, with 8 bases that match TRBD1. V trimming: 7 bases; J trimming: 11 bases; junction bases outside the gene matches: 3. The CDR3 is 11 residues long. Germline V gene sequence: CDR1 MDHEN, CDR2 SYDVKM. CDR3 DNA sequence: TGTGCCAGCACCCGGACAGGGAAACTGTTTTTT. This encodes CASTRTGKLFF.

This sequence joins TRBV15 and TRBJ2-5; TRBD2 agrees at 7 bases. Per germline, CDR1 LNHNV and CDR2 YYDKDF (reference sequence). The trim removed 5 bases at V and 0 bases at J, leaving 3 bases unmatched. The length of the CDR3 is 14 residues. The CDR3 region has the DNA TGTGCCACCAGCGAAAGCGGGAACCAAGAGACCCAGTACTTC. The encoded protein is CATSESGNQETQYF.

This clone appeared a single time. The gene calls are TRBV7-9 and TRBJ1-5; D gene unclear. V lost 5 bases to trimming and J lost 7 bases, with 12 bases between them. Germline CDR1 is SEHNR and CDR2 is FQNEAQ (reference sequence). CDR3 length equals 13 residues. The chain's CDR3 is CASSSGSQQPQHF. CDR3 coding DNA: TGTGCCAGCAGCAGTGGGTCACAGCAGCCCCAGCATTTT.

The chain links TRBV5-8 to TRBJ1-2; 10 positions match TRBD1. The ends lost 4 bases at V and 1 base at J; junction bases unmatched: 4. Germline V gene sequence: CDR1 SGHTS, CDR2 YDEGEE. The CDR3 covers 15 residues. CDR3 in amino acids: CASSPTGGFNYGYTF. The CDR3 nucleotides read TGTGCCAGCAGCCCGACAGGGGGCTTTAACTATGGCTACACCTTC.

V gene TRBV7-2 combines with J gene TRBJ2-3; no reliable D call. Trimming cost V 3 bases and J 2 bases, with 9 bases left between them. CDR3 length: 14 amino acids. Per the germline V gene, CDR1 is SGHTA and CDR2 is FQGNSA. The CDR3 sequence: CASSFVINTDTQYF. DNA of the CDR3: TGTGCCAGCAGCTTTGTAATAAACACAGATACGCAGTATTTT. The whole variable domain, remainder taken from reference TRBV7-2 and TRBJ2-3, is GAGVSQSPSNKVTEKGKDVELRCDPISGHTALYWYRQSLGQGLEFLIYFQGNSAPDKSGLPSDRFSAERTGGSVSTLTIQRTQQEDSAVYLCASSFVINTDTQYFGPGTRLTVL.

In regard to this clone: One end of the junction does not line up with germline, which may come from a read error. The CDR3 region has the DNA TGTGCCAGCAGTTTTGGACAGGGCGTACCTTTC. This gives the protein CASSFGQGVPF. The rearrangement uses TRBV28 and TRBJ2-7, with 8 bases fitting TRBD1. Germline CDR1 reads MDHEN; CDR2 reads SYDVKM. The length of the CDR3 is 11 residues.

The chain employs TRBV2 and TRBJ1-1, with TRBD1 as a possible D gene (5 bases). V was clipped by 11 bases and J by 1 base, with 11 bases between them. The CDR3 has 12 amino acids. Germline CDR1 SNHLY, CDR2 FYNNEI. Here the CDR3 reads CAVGTGNTEAFF. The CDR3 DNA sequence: TGTGCCGTCGGCACAGGGAACACTGAAGCTTTCTTT.